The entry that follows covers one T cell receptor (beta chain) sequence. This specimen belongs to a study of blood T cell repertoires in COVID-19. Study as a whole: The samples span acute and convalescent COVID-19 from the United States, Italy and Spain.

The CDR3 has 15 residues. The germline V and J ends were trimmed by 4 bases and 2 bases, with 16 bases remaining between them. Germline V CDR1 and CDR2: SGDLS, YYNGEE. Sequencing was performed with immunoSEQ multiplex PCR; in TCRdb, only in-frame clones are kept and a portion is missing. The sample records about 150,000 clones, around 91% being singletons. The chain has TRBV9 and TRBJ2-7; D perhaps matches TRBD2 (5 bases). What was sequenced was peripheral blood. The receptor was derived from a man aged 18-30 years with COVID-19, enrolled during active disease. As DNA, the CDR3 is TGTGCCAGCAGCCCCACCGGGATCGCTGCCTACGAGCAGTACTTC. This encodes CASSPTGIAAYEQYF.